A selection of T cell receptor beta chains follows, all from one sample in a study of shared clonotypes between healthy human individuals. Libraries were prepared by immunoSEQ multiplex PCR; TCRdb keeps only in-frame clonotypes and omits some of them. The table lists roughly 1,500,000 clones, around 98% of them singletons. The sample consisted of naive CD4+ T cells sorted from blood. The receptors come from a man aged 30-40 years in good health. The CDR3 runs from the conserved cysteine through the conserved F or W. The D gene is left open where the match is weak. Not every row has a clone size; where given, it reads once, few, many or a size class.

v_gene: TRBV20-1
abundance: NA
d_gene: NA
j_gene: TRBJ1-2
CDR3aa: CSASPGAGYTF
CDR3nt: TGCAGTGCTAGTCCGGGGGCCGGCTACACCTTC

v_gene: TRBV6-5
abundance: NA
d_gene: NA
j_gene: TRBJ1-1
CDR3aa: CASSYNANMNTEAFF
CDR3nt: TGTGCCAGCAGTTACAATGCCAACATGAACACTGAAGCTTTCTTT

v_gene: TRBV7-2
abundance: NA
d_gene: TRBD1
j_gene: TRBJ2-7
CDR3aa: CASSLRTGGSTSLYEQYF
CDR3nt: TGTGCCAGCAGCTTACGGACAGGGGGCTCTACGAGTCTCTACGAGCAGTACTTC

v_gene: TRBV7-2
abundance: NA
d_gene: NA
j_gene: TRBJ2-5
CDR3aa: CASSPRQPGETQYF
CDR3nt: TGTGCCAGCAGCCCCCGACAGCCTGGTGAGACCCAGTACTTC

v_gene: TRBV5-1
abundance: NA
d_gene: NA
j_gene: TRBJ1-1
CDR3aa: CASSLAQVAFF
CDR3nt: TGCGCCAGCAGCTTGGCACAGGTGGCTTTCTTT

v_gene: TRBV5-6
abundance: NA
d_gene: NA
j_gene: TRBJ2-3
CDR3aa: CASSLERGTDTQYF
CDR3nt: TGTGCCAGCAGCTTGGAAAGGGGCACAGATACGCAGTATTTT

v_gene: TRBV4-3
abundance: NA
d_gene: NA
j_gene: TRBJ1-2
CDR3aa: CASSQDQGHYGYTF
CDR3nt: TGCGCCAGCAGCCAAGACCAGGGTCACTATGGCTACACCTTC

v_gene: TRBV7-9
abundance: NA
d_gene: NA
j_gene: TRBJ1-3
CDR3aa: CASSPLHF
CDR3nt: TGTGCCAGCAGCCCGCTACATTTT

v_gene: TRBV15
abundance: NA
d_gene: NA
j_gene: TRBJ2-7
CDR3aa: CATSRDLAAGLSGEQYF
CDR3nt: TGTGCCACCAGCAGAGATTTAGCAGCAGGACTATCAGGGGAGCAGTACTTC

v_gene: TRBV6-1
abundance: NA
d_gene: NA
j_gene: TRBJ1-1
CDR3aa: CASSELRMGTEAFF
CDR3nt: TGTGCCAGCAGTGAATTAAGGATGGGCACTGAAGCTTTCTTT

v_gene: TRBV5-4
abundance: NA
d_gene: NA
j_gene: TRBJ2-5
CDR3aa: CASSSLGPRETQYF
CDR3nt: TGTGCCAGCAGCTCGTTGGGTCCAAGGGAGACCCAGTACTTC

v_gene: TRBV4-3
abundance: NA
d_gene: TRBD1
j_gene: TRBJ1-1
CDR3aa: CASRGQGEGTEAFF
CDR3nt: TGCGCCAGCAGGGGACAGGGGGAGGGCACTGAAGCTTTCTTT

v_gene: TRBV4-1
abundance: NA
d_gene: TRBD1
j_gene: TRBJ2-1
CDR3aa: CASKGRGLEYNEQFF
CDR3nt: TGCGCCAGCAAAGGCAGGGGGCTGGAGTACAATGAGCAGTTCTTC

v_gene: TRBV15
abundance: NA
d_gene: NA
j_gene: TRBJ1-4
CDR3aa: CATSRDVNEKLFF
CDR3nt: TGTGCCACCAGCAGAGATGTAAATGAAAAACTGTTTTTT

v_gene: TRBV7-8
abundance: once
d_gene: NA
j_gene: TRBJ2-2
CDR3aa: CASSVRGADTGELFF
CDR3nt: TGTGCCAGCAGCGTAAGGGGGGCGGACACCGGGGAGCTGTTTTTT

v_gene: TRBV10-2
abundance: NA
d_gene: TRBD1
j_gene: TRBJ1-5
CDR3aa: CASMKGQGAAQPQHF
CDR3nt: TGCGCCAGCATGAAAGGACAGGGGGCGGCTCAGCCCCAGCATTTT

v_gene: TRBV9
abundance: NA
d_gene: TRBD1
j_gene: TRBJ2-1
CDR3aa: CASSGTGDEQFF
CDR3nt: TGTGCCAGCAGCGGAACAGGGGATGAGCAGTTCTTC

v_gene: TRBV6-4
abundance: NA
d_gene: NA
j_gene: TRBJ2-1
CDR3aa: CASSDSGIQGREQFF
CDR3nt: TGTGCCAGCAGTGACTCAGGAATTCAGGGGCGTGAGCAGTTCTTC

v_gene: TRBV5-1
abundance: NA
d_gene: NA
j_gene: TRBJ1-4
CDR3aa: CASSLGQDEKLFF
CDR3nt: TGCGCCAGCAGCTTGGGACAAGATGAAAAACTGTTTTTT

v_gene: TRBV4-2
abundance: NA
d_gene: NA
j_gene: TRBJ2-1
CDR3aa: CASSQESTANEQFF
CDR3nt: TGTGCCAGCAGCCAAGAGAGCACAGCTAATGAGCAGTTCTTC

v_gene: TRBV6-1
abundance: NA
d_gene: NA
j_gene: TRBJ2-7
CDR3aa: CASSVRRLELSYEQYF
CDR3nt: TGTGCCAGCAGTGTACGTCGGCTAGAGTTATCCTACGAGCAGTACTTC

v_gene: TRBV27
abundance: once
d_gene: TRBD1
j_gene: TRBJ2-7
CDR3aa: CASQYRDSSYEQYF
CDR3nt: TGTGCCAGCCAATACCGGGACAGCTCCTACGAGCAGTACTTC

v_gene: TRBV18
abundance: NA
d_gene: TRBD1
j_gene: TRBJ2-7
CDR3aa: CASSRRTGGNEQYF
CDR3nt: TGTGCCAGCTCACGGAGGACAGGGGGCAACGAGCAGTACTTC

v_gene: TRBV6-1
abundance: NA
d_gene: TRBD2
j_gene: TRBJ2-1
CDR3aa: CASSDPSGAHSYNEQFF
CDR3nt: TGTGCCAGCAGTGACCCTAGCGGTGCCCATTCCTACAATGAGCAGTTCTTC

v_gene: TRBV7-8
abundance: NA
d_gene: NA
j_gene: TRBJ2-3
CDR3aa: CASSSFDRADTQYF
CDR3nt: TGTGCCAGCAGCTCCTTTGACAGAGCAGATACGCAGTATTTT

v_gene: TRBV14
abundance: NA
d_gene: NA
j_gene: TRBJ1-1
CDR3aa: CASSQVGENTEAFF
CDR3nt: TGTGCCAGCAGCCAAGTCGGGGAGAACACTGAAGCTTTCTTT

v_gene: TRBV9
abundance: NA
d_gene: NA
j_gene: TRBJ2-3
CDR3aa: CASSAPTSHGTDTQYF
CDR3nt: TGTGCCAGCAGCGCCCCGACTTCCCATGGCACAGATACGCAGTATTTT

v_gene: TRBV5-1
abundance: NA
d_gene: NA
j_gene: TRBJ2-3
CDR3aa: CASSLYAGIGTDTQYF
CDR3nt: TGCGCCAGCAGCTTGTATGCGGGAATCGGCACAGATACGCAGTATTTT

v_gene: TRBV5-1
abundance: NA
d_gene: TRBD2
j_gene: TRBJ2-1
CDR3aa: CASSLLAGMANEQFF
CDR3nt: TGCGCCAGCAGCCTGCTAGCGGGAATGGCCAATGAGCAGTTCTTC

v_gene: TRBV6-5
abundance: once
d_gene: TRBD1
j_gene: TRBJ2-2
CDR3aa: CASSSPGQRHTGELFF
CDR3nt: TGTGCCAGCAGTTCCCCGGGACAGAGACACACCGGGGAGCTGTTTTTT

v_gene: TRBV5-5
abundance: NA
d_gene: TRBD1
j_gene: TRBJ2-7
CDR3aa: CASSPQGARSYEQYF
CDR3nt: TGTGCCAGCAGCCCTCAGGGGGCGCGCTCCTACGAGCAGTACTTC

v_gene: TRBV5-4
abundance: NA
d_gene: TRBD2
j_gene: TRBJ2-2
CDR3aa: CASSPGLVAGELFF
CDR3nt: TGTGCCAGCAGCCCAGGACTAGTCGCCGGGGAGCTGTTTTTT

v_gene: TRBV28
abundance: NA
d_gene: NA
j_gene: TRBJ2-1
CDR3aa: CASSFQPGAYNEQFF
CDR3nt: TGTGCCAGCAGTTTCCAACCCGGAGCCTACAATGAGCAGTTCTTC

v_gene: TRBV28
abundance: NA
d_gene: NA
j_gene: TRBJ1-2
CDR3aa: CASSLNNRETPNYGYTF
CDR3nt: TGTGCCAGCAGTTTAAACAACAGGGAAACCCCTAACTATGGCTACACCTTC

v_gene: TRBV6-6
abundance: NA
d_gene: NA
j_gene: TRBJ1-5
CDR3aa: CASMQGGNQPQHF
CDR3nt: TGTGCCAGCATGCAGGGTGGCAATCAGCCCCAGCATTTT

v_gene: TRBV30
abundance: NA
d_gene: TRBD1
j_gene: TRBJ1-1
CDR3aa: CAWATRGGGRTEAFF
CDR3nt: TGTGCCTGGGCCACCCGAGGGGGCGGGAGAACTGAAGCTTTCTTT

v_gene: TRBV6-5
abundance: NA
d_gene: NA
j_gene: TRBJ2-7
CDR3aa: CASSPQSYEQYF
CDR3nt: TGTGCCAGCAGTCCTCAATCCTACGAGCAGTACTTC

v_gene: TRBV5-1
abundance: NA
d_gene: TRBD2
j_gene: TRBJ2-3
CDR3aa: CASSLAGGITDTQYF
CDR3nt: TGCGCCAGCAGTTTAGCGGGAGGGATCACAGATACGCAGTATTTT

v_gene: TRBV7-9
abundance: NA
d_gene: TRBD1
j_gene: TRBJ1-2
CDR3aa: CASSLDGTGTNYGYTF
CDR3nt: TGTGCCAGCAGCTTAGATGGGACAGGGACTAACTATGGCTACACCTTC

v_gene: TRBV30
abundance: once
d_gene: NA
j_gene: TRBJ2-1
CDR3aa: CAWSSPRQSHKRVEAYNEQFF
CDR3nt: TGTGCCTGGAGTTCTCCCCGCCAGTCACACAAGCGGGTGGAAGCCTACAATGAGCAGTTCTTC

v_gene: TRBV5-1
abundance: NA
d_gene: TRBD1
j_gene: TRBJ2-7
CDR3aa: CASSWRTGSYEQYF
CDR3nt: TGCGCCAGCAGCTGGAGGACAGGGAGCTACGAGCAGTACTTC

v_gene: TRBV29-1
abundance: NA
d_gene: NA
j_gene: TRBJ2-7
CDR3aa: CSVEGQMDEQYF
CDR3nt: TGCAGCGTTGAAGGACAGATGGACGAGCAGTACTTC

v_gene: TRBV6-6
abundance: NA
d_gene: NA
j_gene: TRBJ1-5
CDR3aa: CASSYRDSNQPQHF
CDR3nt: TGTGCCAGCAGTTACCGGGACAGCAATCAGCCCCAGCATTTT

v_gene: TRBV15
abundance: NA
d_gene: NA
j_gene: TRBJ1-5
CDR3aa: CATSRYSNQPQHF
CDR3nt: TGTGCCACCAGTCGATATAGCAATCAGCCCCAGCATTTT

v_gene: TRBV9
abundance: NA
d_gene: NA
j_gene: TRBJ2-5
CDR3aa: CASSVGPGETQYF
CDR3nt: TGTGCCAGCAGCGTAGGACCGGGGGAGACCCAGTACTTC

v_gene: TRBV9
abundance: NA
d_gene: TRBD2
j_gene: TRBJ2-7
CDR3aa: CASSATSGRAYEQYF
CDR3nt: TGTGCCAGCAGCGCGACTAGCGGGAGGGCCTACGAGCAGTACTTC